This T cell receptor beta chain was sequenced during a study of identical twins. Unique molecular identifiers were in the cDNA, with template-switch universal primer binding. TCRdb itself ran the 5' RACE reads through MiXCR, one entry per CDR3 protein. The table records roughly 250,000 distinct CDR3 sequences, 11% to 15% of them present only once. The J segment lost 3 bases and the V segment lost 2 bases, leaving 6 bases of the junction unmatched. From germline, CDR1 is MNHEY and CDR2 SVGEGT. The CDR3 spans 17 residues. Regarding the study as a whole: The study based its conclusions on cross-sectional statistical analysis and did not follow the same donors.

As to this clonotype: The target antigen is unknown.

V gene TRBV6-2 or TRBV6-3 combines with J gene TRBJ2-2; 10 positions agree with TRBD2. The TCR sequence derives from a woman aged 18-30 years in good health. Specimen: memory (CD45RO+) T cells sorted from blood. CDR3 in amino acids: CASSYPGLAEYTGELFF. In DNA form, the CDR3 reads TGTGCCAGCAGTTACCCCGGACTAGCGGAGTACACCGGGGAGCTGTTTTTT.